This section outlines one TCR beta chain sequence together with its context. Its specificity is unknown. Germline V lookup: CDR1 MGHRA, CDR2 YSYEKL. Losses at the gene ends were 0 bases for V and 5 bases for J; bases not matched to a gene: 17. This CDR3 spans 19 amino acids. The data belong to a study of T cell responses to AZD1222 COVID-19 vaccine. General study points: Spike-specific TCR depth and breadth grew after two AZD1222 doses. Donors were mostly white British, more females; clonal diversity possibly underestimated. Without day 14 samples, only post-peak T cell repertoires were studied. CD4 TCRs associated with vaccination spanned spike, dominating at 160-218 and 743-854.

Data came from immunoSEQ multiplex PCR; TCRdb stores just in-frame clones and leaves some out. The profile covers 88,000 or so clones, with approximately 88% appearing a single time and about 2.2% taken by the ten largest. V and J are TRBV4-1 and TRBJ2-5, with 8 nucleotides matching TRBD1. The sample was peripheral blood, taken on day 0 of AZD1222 vaccination. The clonotype originates from an adult in good health. The CDR3 protein is CASSQDHRRKAGGQETQYF. The CDR3 coding sequence is TGCGCCAGCAGCCAAGATCACCGACGAAAGGCAGGGGGCCAGGAGACCCAGTACTTC.